This T cell receptor (beta chain) was identified during a study of PD-1 blockade in classical Hodgkin lymphoma. The germline V gene encodes CDR1 SGHDT and CDR2 YYEEEE. J was trimmed by 3 bases and V by 3 bases; bases with no gene match: 5. CDR3 length: 16 amino acids. Assay used: immunoSEQ multiplex PCR; TCRdb lists only in-frame clones, some missing. The sample lists 50,000 or so clones; 90% were seen once. As for time point: cycle 4 day 1 (C4D1), after more than 5 weeks of nivolumab. Relapse after autologous stem cell transplantation occurred in every patient, and brentuximab vedotin exposure varied.

This rearrangement joins TRBV5-6 to TRBJ2-7; 14 bases are a match to TRBD2. The sample consisted of peripheral blood mononuclear cells (PBMCs), taken before the fourth cycle of nivolumab. This sequence was found in a human donor with classical Hodgkin lymphoma. CDR3 DNA sequence: TGTGCCAGCAGCTATGGGACTAGCGGGAGTAGCTACGAGCAGTACTTC. It yields the protein CASSYGTSGSSYEQYF.